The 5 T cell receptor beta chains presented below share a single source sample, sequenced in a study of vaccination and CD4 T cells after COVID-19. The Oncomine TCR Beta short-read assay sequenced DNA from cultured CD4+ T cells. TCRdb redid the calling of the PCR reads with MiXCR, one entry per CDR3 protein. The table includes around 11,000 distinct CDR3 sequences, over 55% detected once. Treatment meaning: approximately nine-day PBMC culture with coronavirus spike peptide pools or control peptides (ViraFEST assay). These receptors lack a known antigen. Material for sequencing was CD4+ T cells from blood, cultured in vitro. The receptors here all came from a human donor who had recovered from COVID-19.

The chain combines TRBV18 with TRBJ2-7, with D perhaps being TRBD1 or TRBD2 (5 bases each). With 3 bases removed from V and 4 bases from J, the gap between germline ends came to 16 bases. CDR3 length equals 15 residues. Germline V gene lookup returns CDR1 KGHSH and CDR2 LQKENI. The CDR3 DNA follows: TGTGCCAGCTCACCTCCGGGACCGGGCCTGTACGAGCAGTACTTC. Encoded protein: CASSPPGPGLYEQYF.

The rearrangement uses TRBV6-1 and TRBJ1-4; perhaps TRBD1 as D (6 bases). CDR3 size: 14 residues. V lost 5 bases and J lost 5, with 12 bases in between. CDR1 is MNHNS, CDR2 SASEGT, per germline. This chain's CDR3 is CASSRDTGNEKLFF. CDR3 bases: TGTGCCAGCAGTCGGGACACGGGGAATGAAAAACTGTTTTTT.

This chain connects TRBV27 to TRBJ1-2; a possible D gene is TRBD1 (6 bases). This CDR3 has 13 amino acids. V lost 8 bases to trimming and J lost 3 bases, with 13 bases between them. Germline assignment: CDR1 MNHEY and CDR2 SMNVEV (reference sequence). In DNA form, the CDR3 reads TGTGCCAGCGGCATACAGGGATACTATGGCTACACCTTC. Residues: CASGIQGYYGYTF.

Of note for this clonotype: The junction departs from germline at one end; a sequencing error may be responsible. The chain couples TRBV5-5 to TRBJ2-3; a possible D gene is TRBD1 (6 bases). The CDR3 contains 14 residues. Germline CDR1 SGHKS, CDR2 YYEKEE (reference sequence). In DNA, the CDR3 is TGTGCCAGCAGTTTGGACAGTCACACAGATACGCAGTATTTT. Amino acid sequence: CASSLDSHTDTQYF.

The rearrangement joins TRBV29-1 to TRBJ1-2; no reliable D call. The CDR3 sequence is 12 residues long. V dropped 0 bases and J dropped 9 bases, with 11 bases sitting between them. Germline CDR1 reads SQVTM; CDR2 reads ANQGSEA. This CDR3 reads CSVEDSGASYTF. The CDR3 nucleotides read TGCAGCGTTGAAGATTCCGGTGCGAGCTACACCTTC.